The rows below give T cell receptor beta chains drawn from one sample of a study of OX40 agonist ivuxolimab in advanced cancers. Only in-frame clones appear in the TCRdb table, and some are missing; sequencing was by immunoSEQ multiplex PCR. The sample holds approximately 96,000 clones, 90% seen once. The sequencing used CD4+ or CD8+ T cells sorted from blood, collected in a trial of the OX40 agonist ivuxolimab. The source of these receptors is an adult with an advanced solid tumor such as melanoma, head and neck, liver or kidney cancer. The CDR3 runs from the conserved cysteine through the conserved F or W. The D gene is left open where the match is weak. A row's size may be missing; if present it is once, few, many or a size class.

abundance	j_gene	v_gene	d_gene	CDR3aa	CDR3nt
-	TRBJ2-7	TRBV30	TRBD1	CAWSWTGRDEQYF	TGTGCCTGGAGCTGGACAGGGCGGGACGAGCAGTACTTC
-	TRBJ2-3	TRBV27	-	CASSLRLLGTRGADTQYF	TGTGCCAGCAGTTTAAGACTACTCGGGACTCGTGGTGCAGATACGCAGTATTTT
-	TRBJ2-5	TRBV2	-	CASELGLETQYF	TGTGCCAGCGAACTCGGGTTAGAGACCCAGTACTTC
-	TRBJ2-1	TRBV11-3	TRBD2	CASSTIAGGYNEQFF	TGTGCCAGCAGTACTATAGCGGGAGGGTACAATGAGCAGTTCTTC
-	TRBJ2-2	TRBV2	-	CASRRDRRGGELFF	TGTGCCAGCAGGCGGGACCGGAGGGGCGGGGAGCTGTTTTTT
-	TRBJ2-7	TRBV7-9	-	CASSFPLSYEQYF	TGTGCCAGCAGCTTCCCCCTTTCCTACGAGCAGTACTTC
-	TRBJ2-3	TRBV4-2	TRBD2	CASSQEGERETQYF	TGTGCCAGCAGCCAAGAGGGCGAGCGGGAGACGCAGTATTTT
-	TRBJ2-2	TRBV7-3	-	CASSLNTAPPGELFF	TGTGCCAGCAGCTTAAACACAGCTCCCCCCGGGGAGCTGTTTTTT
once	TRBJ2-7	TRBV28	TRBD2	CASSLGLAKPYEQYF	TGTGCCAGCAGTCTGGGACTAGCGAAACCCTACGAGCAGTACTTC
-	TRBJ2-3	TRBV7-9	TRBD2	CASSPRGSGTVDTQYF	TGTGCCAGCAGCCCCCGAGGTAGCGGGACGGTAGATACGCAGTATTTT
-	TRBJ2-7	TRBV7-9	-	CASTADSTYEQYF	TGTGCCAGCACCGCGGACAGTACCTACGAGCAGTACTTC
-	TRBJ1-5	TRBV7-8	-	CASSLSDSSNQPQHF	TGTGCCAGCAGCTTAAGTGACAGTAGCAATCAGCCCCAGCATTTT
-	TRBJ2-1	TRBV9	TRBD2	CASSVGGGRPSKYNEQFF	TGTGCCAGCAGCGTAGGTGGCGGGAGGCCATCAAAATACAATGAGCAGTTCTTC
once	TRBJ1-2	TRBV18	-	CASSPAGNYGYTF	TGTGCCAGCTCACCAGCAGGAAACTATGGCTACACCTTC
-	TRBJ2-4	TRBV4-3	TRBD2	CASSPRGVGRENIQYF	TGCGCCAGCAGCCCCCGAGGGGTGGGGAGGGAAAACATTCAGTACTTC
once	TRBJ1-1	TRBV7-9	-	CASSLQGKAFF	TGTGCCAGCAGCTTACAGGGTAAAGCTTTCTTT
-	TRBJ2-1	TRBV19	-	CASSIQLTGNEQFF	TGTGCCAGTAGTATACAACTAACGGGGAATGAGCAGTTCTTC
-	TRBJ2-7	TRBV5-1	-	CASRPRPVHYEQYF	TGCGCCAGCAGACCTCGTCCAGTGCATTACGAGCAGTACTTC
once	TRBJ2-2	TRBV19	-	CASSIEARRELFF	TGTGCCAGTAGTATAGAGGCGAGGAGGGAGCTGTTTTTT
-	TRBJ1-5	TRBV4-2	TRBD1	CASSQGGQGRQPQHF	TGTGCCAGCAGCCAAGGAGGACAGGGAAGGCAGCCCCAGCATTTT
-	TRBJ1-2	TRBV7-3	-	CASTPGLSGIYGYTF	TGTGCCAGCACCCCGGGACTATCAGGGATCTATGGCTACACCTTC
-	TRBJ1-4	TRBV11-2	-	CASRSAGVYEKLFF	TGTGCCAGCAGGTCGGCAGGGGTGTATGAAAAACTGTTTTTT
-	TRBJ2-6	TRBV28	-	CASTEPSGANVLTF	TGTGCCAGCACCGAACCATCTGGGGCCAACGTCCTGACTTTC
-	TRBJ2-7	TRBV5-1	-	CASSWSLTGYNFYEQYF	TGCGCCAGCAGCTGGTCCTTAACGGGATATAATTTCTACGAGCAGTACTTC
-	TRBJ2-2	TRBV18	-	CASSPRDIHTGELFF	TGTGCCAGCTCACCCCGGGACATTCACACCGGGGAGCTGTTTTTT
-	TRBJ2-1	TRBV19	TRBD2	CASSTGLAFFF	TGTGCCAGTAGTACAGGACTAGCATTTTTCTTC
few	TRBJ1-1	TRBV30	TRBD1	CAWRGQGAGEAFF	TGTGCCTGGAGGGGACAGGGGGCGGGGGAAGCTTTCTTT
once	TRBJ2-1	TRBV19	TRBD2	CASTRLAGVNEQFF	TGTGCCAGTACTAGACTAGCGGGAGTGAATGAGCAGTTCTTC
-	TRBJ1-2	TRBV7-9	TRBD1	CASSSVPGQGSNYGYTF	TGTGCCAGCAGCTCAGTTCCGGGACAGGGGAGTAACTATGGCTACACCTTC
-	TRBJ2-7	TRBV5-4	TRBD1	CASSSPGSGGEYEQYF	TGTGCCAGCAGTTCCCCCGGGTCAGGGGGAGAGTACGAGCAGTACTTC
-	TRBJ1-1	TRBV30	-	CAWSLGPNTEAFF	TGTGCCTGGAGTCTAGGGCCGAACACTGAAGCTTTCTTT
-	TRBJ2-1	TRBV6-1	TRBD2	CASSDQRGAGGRDYNEQFF	TGTGCCAGCAGTGACCAGCGGGGGGCTGGCGGGAGGGACTACAATGAGCAGTTCTTC
-	TRBJ2-7	TRBV7-2	TRBD2	CASSYGTSGLYEQYF	TGTGCCAGCAGCTACGGGACTAGCGGCCTCTACGAGCAGTACTTC
-	TRBJ2-1	TRBV11-1	-	CASSPLYNEQFF	TGTGCCAGCAGCCCTTTATACAATGAGCAGTTCTTC
-	TRBJ1-2	TRBV6-6	-	CASSPLTSGEYGYTF	TGTGCCAGCAGTCCGCTGACCTCAGGGGAGTATGGCTACACCTTC
once	TRBJ2-2	TRBV7-6	-	CASSQTGTNTGELFF	TGTGCCAGCAGTCAAACCGGAACGAACACCGGGGAGCTGTTTTTT
-	TRBJ1-1	TRBV5-1	TRBD1	CASSRDRDTEAFF	TGCGCCAGCAGCCGCGACAGGGATACTGAAGCTTTCTTT
-	TRBJ2-6	TRBV7-7	-	CASSQHPGGSGANVLTF	TGTGCTAGCAGCCAACACCCCGGGGGCTCTGGGGCCAACGTCCTGACTTTC
-	TRBJ1-5	TRBV7-9	-	CASSLVGGNRNNQPQHF	TGTGCCAGCAGCTTAGTGGGGGGAAATCGGAACAATCAGCCCCAGCATTTT
-	TRBJ2-3	TRBV11-3	TRBD1	CASSLASGTGGDTQYF	TGTGCCAGCAGCTTAGCATCAGGGACAGGGGGAGATACGCAGTATTTT
-	TRBJ1-3	TRBV4-1	-	CASSQGSRASSGNTIYF	TGCGCCAGCAGCCAAGGATCCCGGGCCAGCTCTGGAAACACCATATATTTT
once	TRBJ2-1	TRBV5-4	TRBD2	CASSLIGLAALSSYNEQFF	TGTGCCAGCAGCTTGATCGGCCTAGCGGCCCTCAGCTCCTACAATGAGCAGTTCTTC
-	TRBJ1-4	TRBV27	-	CASSVLWGNEKLFF	TGTGCCAGCAGCGTTTTATGGGGGAATGAAAAACTGTTTTTT
-	TRBJ1-2	TRBV4-2	TRBD1	CASSGTGGSYGYTF	TGTGCCAGCAGCGGGACAGGGGGCTCCTATGGCTACACCTTC